These T cell receptor beta chains were read from a single sample in a study of blood T cell repertoires in COVID-19. The data were produced by immunoSEQ multiplex PCR, yet TCRdb's version contains in-frame clones alone and is incomplete. This table has 200,000 or so clones, 75% to 90% appearing once. The specimen sequenced was peripheral blood. These receptors were collected from a man in his fifties or sixties with acute or convalescent COVID-19. Each CDR3 is given with its conserved first and last residue. Fields, in order: D gene, V gene, J gene, clone size, CDR3 protein, CDR3 DNA. A D gene is named only where the DNA matches it firmly. Clone size is not always given. Where it is, it says once, few, many or a class for expanded clones.

-,TRBV19,TRBJ2-3,-,CASRGLSTDTQYF,TGTGCCAGTAGGGGACTTAGCACAGATACGCAGTATTTT
-,TRBV9,TRBJ1-1,-,CASSVDSMNTEAFF,TGTGCCAGCAGCGTAGATAGCATGAACACTGAAGCTTTCTTT
TRBD1,TRBV27,TRBJ2-2,-,CASSLSWTGQEWGTGELFF,TGTGCCAGCAGTTTATCTTGGACAGGGCAGGAGTGGGGCACCGGGGAGCTGTTTTTT
TRBD2,TRBV19,TRBJ2-1,-,CASQGLAGVVVEQFF,TGTGCCAGCCAAGGACTAGCGGGAGTTGTGGTCGAGCAGTTCTTC
-,TRBV3-1/TRBV3-2,TRBJ1-5,-,CASSQGTEGNQPQHF,TGTGCCAGCAGCCAAGGGACAGAGGGAAATCAGCCCCAGCATTTT
TRBD1,TRBV5-4,TRBJ2-2,once,CASSTGTERKNTGELFF,TGTGCCAGCAGCACGGGGACAGAGCGAAAAAACACCGGGGAGCTGTTTTTT
-,TRBV28,TRBJ2-3,-,CASSHNGLAPDTQYF,TGTGCCAGCAGCCATAACGGCTTAGCCCCAGATACGCAGTATTTT
TRBD2,TRBV9,TRBJ2-5,once,CASSVGGRLEGTQYF,TGTGCCAGCAGCGTGGGCGGGAGACTTGAAGGGACCCAGTACTTC
-,TRBV12-3/TRBV12-4,TRBJ2-2,-,CASTRQSGELFF,TGTGCCAGCACCCGACAATCCGGGGAGCTGTTTTTT
TRBD1,TRBV5-1,TRBJ2-5,-,CASSGRQGREETQYF,TGCGCCAGCAGCGGGAGACAGGGTAGAGAAGAGACCCAGTACTTC
-,TRBV2,TRBJ2-5,-,CASSGVGQSLGEETQYF,TGTGCCAGCAGTGGAGTCGGACAGTCCTTAGGGGAAGAGACCCAGTACTTC
-,TRBV5-6,TRBJ2-4,-,CASSPRGGGDIQYF,TGTGCCAGCAGCCCCCGTGGAGGAGGGGACATTCAGTACTTC
TRBD2,TRBV18,TRBJ2-3,-,CASSPSGSADTQYF,TGTGCCAGCTCACCAAGCGGGAGCGCAGATACGCAGTATTTT
-,TRBV30,TRBJ1-1,-,CAWSVSYGVTEAFF,TGTGCCTGGAGTGTATCTTACGGGGTAACTGAAGCTTTCTTT
TRBD2,TRBV29-1,TRBJ2-1,-,CSVDGTSLVIPNSYNEQFF,TGCAGCGTTGACGGGACTAGCTTAGTGATCCCTAACTCCTACAATGAGCAGTTCTTC
-,TRBV19,TRBJ2-2,-,CASSERRGANTGELFF,TGTGCCAGTAGTGAGAGAAGGGGCGCGAACACCGGGGAGCTGTTTTTT
TRBD1,TRBV24-1,TRBJ2-7,-,CATSDPGTGKDEQYF,TGTGCCACCAGTGATCCCGGGACAGGGAAGGACGAGCAGTACTTC
TRBD2,TRBV5-1,TRBJ2-3,-,CASSSGRESDTQYF,TGCGCCAGCAGTAGCGGGAGGGAATCAGATACGCAGTATTTT
-,TRBV9,TRBJ1-6,-,CASSRGGSGSPLHF,TGTGCCAGCAGCCGTGGGGGGAGTGGCTCACCCCTCCACTTT
-,TRBV28,TRBJ1-3,-,CASSSLSSGNTIYF,TGTGCCAGCAGTTCCTTGAGCTCTGGAAACACCATATATTTT
-,TRBV28,TRBJ2-2,-,CASSPAGASGTGELFF,TGTGCCAGCAGTCCAGCAGGGGCGTCGGGTACCGGGGAGCTGTTTTTT
-,TRBV6-5,TRBJ2-1,few,CASRRRGERVNEQFF,TGTGCCAGCAGGCGTCGGGGAGAAAGGGTCAATGAGCAGTTCTTC
-,TRBV18,TRBJ2-3,-,CASSPRRGTDTQYF,TGTGCCAGCTCACCCCGTAGAGGCACAGATACGCAGTATTTT
TRBD1,TRBV10-3,TRBJ1-1,few,CATWTGTNTEAFF,TGTGCCACCTGGACAGGGACGAACACTGAAGCTTTCTTT
TRBD1,TRBV9,TRBJ1-6,-,CASSVGQGNSPLHF,TGTGCCAGCAGCGTCGGACAGGGGAACTCACCCCTCCACTTT
-,TRBV24-1,TRBJ1-2,-,CATSDRQGNGYTF,TGTGCCACCAGTGATAGGCAGGGGAACGGCTACACCTTC
TRBD2,TRBV9,TRBJ2-7,-,CASSASGRAGEQYF,TGTGCCAGCAGCGCTAGCGGGAGGGCGGGGGAGCAGTACTTC
TRBD1,TRBV10-3,TRBJ1-2,-,CAIRGQGAVYGYTF,TGTGCCATCAGGGGACAGGGGGCGGTGTATGGCTACACCTTC
-,TRBV9,TRBJ1-3,-,CASSVGRGTGNTIYF,TGTGCCAGCAGCGTTGGCAGGGGAACTGGAAACACCATATATTTT
TRBD1,TRBV18,TRBJ1-6,-,CASSLPWTGRMGNSPLHF,TGTGCCAGCTCACTACCCTGGACAGGGCGAATGGGGAATTCACCCCTCCACTTT
-,TRBV2,TRBJ2-3,-,CASSPGDTDTQYF,TGTGCCAGCAGCCCCGGTGACACAGATACGCAGTATTTT
TRBD2,TRBV10-2,TRBJ2-7,-,CASIGGRESEQYF,TGCGCCAGCATAGGCGGGAGGGAATCCGAGCAGTACTTC
TRBD1,TRBV7-2,TRBJ1-5,few,CASSSGQGKQPQHF,TGTGCCAGCAGCTCGGGACAGGGGAAACAGCCCCAGCATTTT
TRBD1,TRBV11-3,TRBJ1-1,-,CASSGTGGVGAFF,TGTGCCAGCAGCGGGACAGGGGGCGTTGGAGCTTTCTTT
-,TRBV4-1,TRBJ2-7,-,CASSQDRDEQYF,TGCGCCAGCAGCCAAGACAGGGACGAGCAGTACTTC
-,TRBV7-2,TRBJ2-2,-,CASSSVTRTGELFF,TGTGCCAGCAGCTCGGTAACTCGCACCGGGGAGCTGTTTTTT
-,TRBV11-3,TRBJ2-1,-,CASSFAGGAYNEQFF,TGTGCCAGCAGCTTTGCCGGAGGGGCCTACAATGAGCAGTTCTTC
TRBD2,TRBV19,TRBJ2-7,-,CASSPWASGSYEQYF,TGTGCCAGTAGTCCGTGGGCTAGCGGGAGTTACGAGCAGTACTTC
-,TRBV6-1,TRBJ1-2,few,CASSEVRGINYGYTF,TGTGCCAGCAGTGAGGTACGGGGGATTAACTATGGCTACACCTTC
-,TRBV21-1,TRBJ1-2,-,CASAGQATFSYGYTF,TGTGCCTCCGCGGGACAGGCGACCTTTAGCTATGGCTACACCTTC
-,TRBV12-3/TRBV12-4,TRBJ2-5,once,CASNYEGGTQYF,TGTGCCAGCAACTATGAAGGGGGGACCCAGTACTTC
-,TRBV5-1,TRBJ2-7,-,CASARGWAVNEQYF,TGCGCCAGCGCCCGGGGGTGGGCGGTAAACGAGCAGTACTTC
TRBD1,TRBV5-1,TRBJ1-1,-,CASSPGQGLGEAFF,TGCGCCAGCAGCCCCGGACAGGGTCTGGGTGAAGCTTTCTTT
-,TRBV7-6,TRBJ2-7,-,CASSLGFGGFLYEQYF,TGTGCCAGCAGCTTAGGATTCGGCGGGTTTCTGTACGAGCAGTACTTC
-,TRBV7-2,TRBJ2-7,-,CASSPRWRSYEQYF,TGTGCCAGCAGCCCCCGGTGGCGGAGCTACGAGCAGTACTTC
-,TRBV12-1,TRBJ2-1,-,CASSLGGDRDIQPQFF,TGTGCCAGCAGTTTGGGAGGGGACAGGGACATCCAGCCCCAGTTCTTC
-,TRBV3-1/TRBV3-2,TRBJ2-7,-,CASSQGSGELRGSKRYEQYF,TGTGCCAGCAGCCAAGGTAGCGGTGAACTACGAGGGAGCAAAAGGTACGAGCAGTACTTC
-,TRBV18,TRBJ2-1,-,CASSPLGAGYNEQFF,TGTGCCAGCTCACCATTAGGGGCAGGCTACAATGAGCAGTTCTTC